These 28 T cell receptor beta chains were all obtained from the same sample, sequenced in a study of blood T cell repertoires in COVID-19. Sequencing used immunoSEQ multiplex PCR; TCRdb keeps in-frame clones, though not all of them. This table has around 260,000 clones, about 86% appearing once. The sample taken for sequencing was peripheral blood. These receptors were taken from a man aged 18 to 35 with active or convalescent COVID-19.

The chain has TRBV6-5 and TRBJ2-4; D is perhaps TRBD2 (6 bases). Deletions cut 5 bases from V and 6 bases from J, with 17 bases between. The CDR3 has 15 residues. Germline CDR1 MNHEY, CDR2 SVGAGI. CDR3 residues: CASSISGTPLNIQYF. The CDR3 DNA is TGTGCCAGCAGTATATCCGGGACTCCATTAAACATTCAGTACTTC.

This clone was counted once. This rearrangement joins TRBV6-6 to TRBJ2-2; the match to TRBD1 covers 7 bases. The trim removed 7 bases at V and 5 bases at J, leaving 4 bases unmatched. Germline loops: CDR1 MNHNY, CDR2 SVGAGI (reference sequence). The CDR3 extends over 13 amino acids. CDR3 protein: CASIRGQTGELFF. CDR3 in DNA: TGTGCCAGCATTAGGGGACAGACCGGGGAGCTGTTTTTT.

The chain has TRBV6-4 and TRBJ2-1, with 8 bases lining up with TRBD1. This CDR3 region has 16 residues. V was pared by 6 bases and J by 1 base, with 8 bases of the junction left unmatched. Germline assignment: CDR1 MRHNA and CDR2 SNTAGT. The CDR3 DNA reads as TGTGCCAGCAGCCCGACAGGGGTTAGTTCCTACAATGAGCAGTTCTTC. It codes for CASSPTGVSSYNEQFF.

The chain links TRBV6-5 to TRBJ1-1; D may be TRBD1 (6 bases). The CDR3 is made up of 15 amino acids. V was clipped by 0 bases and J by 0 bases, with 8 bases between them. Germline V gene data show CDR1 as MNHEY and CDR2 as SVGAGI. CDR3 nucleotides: TGTGCCAGCAGTTACTCCAGGGGCTTGAACACTGAAGCTTTCTTT. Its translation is CASSYSRGLNTEAFF.

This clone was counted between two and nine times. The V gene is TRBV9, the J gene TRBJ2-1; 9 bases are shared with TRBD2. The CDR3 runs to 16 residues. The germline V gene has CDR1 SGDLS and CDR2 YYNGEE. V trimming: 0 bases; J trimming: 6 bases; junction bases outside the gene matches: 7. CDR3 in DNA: TGTGCCAGCAGCGTAGGTAGTAGCGGGGGTTTCAATGAGCAGTTCTTC. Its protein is CASSVGSSGGFNEQFF.

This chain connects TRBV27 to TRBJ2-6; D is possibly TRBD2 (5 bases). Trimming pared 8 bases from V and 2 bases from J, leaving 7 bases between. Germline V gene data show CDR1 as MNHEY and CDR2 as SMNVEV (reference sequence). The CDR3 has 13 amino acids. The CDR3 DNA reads TGTGCCAGCGCAGCGGCTGGGGCCAACGTCCTGACTTTC. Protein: CASAAAGANVLTF.

Here the CDR3 reads CASSQDSTAHHQFF. In nucleotides, the CDR3 is TGTGCCAGCAGCCAAGATAGCACGGCACACCACCAGTTCTTC. The rearrangement joins TRBV14 to TRBJ2-1; D is undetermined. The CDR3 runs to 14 residues. Trimming stripped 0 bases from V and 13 bases from J, with 16 bases between. Germline assignment: CDR1 SGHDN and CDR2 FVKESK.

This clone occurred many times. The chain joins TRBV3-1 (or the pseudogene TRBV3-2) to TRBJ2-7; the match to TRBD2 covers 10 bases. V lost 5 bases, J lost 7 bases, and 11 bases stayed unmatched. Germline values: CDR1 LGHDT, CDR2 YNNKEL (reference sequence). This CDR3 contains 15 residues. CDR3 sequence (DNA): TGTGCCAGCAGCAAAGGGAATAGCGGGGGGCAAGAGCAGTACTTC. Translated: CASSKGNSGGQEQYF.

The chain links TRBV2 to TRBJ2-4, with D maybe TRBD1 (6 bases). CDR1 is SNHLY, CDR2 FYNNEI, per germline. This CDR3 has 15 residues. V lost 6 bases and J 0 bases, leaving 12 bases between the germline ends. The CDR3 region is CASRGQLLAKNIQYF. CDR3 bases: TGTGCCAGCAGAGGACAGTTACTAGCCAAAAACATTCAGTACTTC.

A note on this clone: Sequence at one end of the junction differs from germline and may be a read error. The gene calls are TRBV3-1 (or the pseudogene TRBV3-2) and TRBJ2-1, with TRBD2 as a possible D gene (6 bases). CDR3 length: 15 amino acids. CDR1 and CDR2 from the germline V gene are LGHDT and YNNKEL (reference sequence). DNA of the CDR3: TGTGCCAGCACCCAACGGGCGGGGCCTAGAAATGAGCAGTTCTTC. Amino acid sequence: CASTQRAGPRNEQFF.

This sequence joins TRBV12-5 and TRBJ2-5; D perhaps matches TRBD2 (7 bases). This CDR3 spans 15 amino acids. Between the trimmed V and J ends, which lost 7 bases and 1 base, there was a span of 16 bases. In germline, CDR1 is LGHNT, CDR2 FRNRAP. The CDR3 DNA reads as TGTGCTAGTGCCAGGGGAGGCGGGAGCCAAGAGACCCAGTACTTC. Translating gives CASARGGGSQETQYF.

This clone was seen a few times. CDR3 region: CASSSGTSGGSSSYEQYF. DNA for the CDR3: TGTGCCAGCAGCTCCGGGACTAGCGGGGGGTCGAGCTCCTACGAGCAGTACTTC. This sequence joins TRBV11-2 and TRBJ2-7, with TRBD2 matching 15 bases. CDR3 length equals 18 residues. Trimming took 4 bases from V and 0 from J; bases not matched to a gene: 7. Germline CDR1 reads SGHAT; CDR2 reads FQNNGV.

The CDR3 bases are TGTGCCAGCAGTACTACTTGGCCGTCTGGAAACACCATATATTTT. It yields the protein CASSTTWPSGNTIYF. The V call is TRBV6-5, the J call TRBJ1-3; D not resolved. Trimming removed 5 bases from V and 1 base from J, with 12 bases in between. Germline loops: CDR1 MNHEY, CDR2 SVGAGI. The CDR3 is made up of 15 amino acids.

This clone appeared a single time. CDR3 residues: CASSLQDYTEAFF. Written as DNA, the CDR3 is TGTGCCAGCAGCTTACAGGATTACACTGAAGCTTTCTTT. The V gene is TRBV7-9, the J gene TRBJ1-1; D remains ambiguous. CDR1 is SEHNR and CDR2 is FQNEAQ in the germline V gene (reference sequence). The CDR3 runs to 13 residues. The V end was cut by 2 bases, the J end by 3 bases, with 7 bases between.

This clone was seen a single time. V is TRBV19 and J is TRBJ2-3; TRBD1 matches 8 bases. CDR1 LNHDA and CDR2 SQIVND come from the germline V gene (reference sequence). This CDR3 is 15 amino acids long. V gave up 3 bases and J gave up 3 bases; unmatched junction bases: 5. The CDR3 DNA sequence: TGTGCCAGTAGTATTGGACAGGGTAGAACAGATACGCAGTATTTT. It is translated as CASSIGQGRTDTQYF.

The CDR3 is CASSFQGQGYTGELFF. The CDR3 DNA follows: TGTGCCAGCAGCTTCCAAGGGCAGGGGTACACCGGGGAGCTGTTTTTT. This chain joins TRBV5-4 and TRBJ2-2; D may be TRBD1 (6 bases). CDR3 length: 16 amino acids. Germline CDR1 SGHNT, CDR2 YYREEE (reference sequence). V was trimmed by 2 bases and J by 3 bases, leaving 14 bases between them.

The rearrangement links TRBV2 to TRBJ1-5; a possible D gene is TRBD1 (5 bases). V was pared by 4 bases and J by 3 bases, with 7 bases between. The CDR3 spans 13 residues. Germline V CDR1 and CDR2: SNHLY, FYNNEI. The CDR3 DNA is TGTGCCAGCAGTGGACAGCCCAATCAGCCCCAGCATTTT. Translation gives CASSGQPNQPQHF. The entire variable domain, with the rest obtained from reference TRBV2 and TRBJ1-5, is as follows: EPEVTQTPSHQVTQMGQEVILRCVPISNHLYFYWYRQILGQKVEFLVSFYNNEISEKSEIFDDQFSVERPDGSNFTLKIRSTKLEDSAMYFCASSGQPNQPQHFGDGTRLSIL.

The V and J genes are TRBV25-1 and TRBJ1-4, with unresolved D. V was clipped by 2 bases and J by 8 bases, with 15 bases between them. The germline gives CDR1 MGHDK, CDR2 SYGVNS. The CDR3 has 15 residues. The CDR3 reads CASSEGRKGGEKLFF. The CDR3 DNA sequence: TGTGCCAGCAGTGAAGGCCGGAAAGGAGGAGAAAAACTGTTTTTT.

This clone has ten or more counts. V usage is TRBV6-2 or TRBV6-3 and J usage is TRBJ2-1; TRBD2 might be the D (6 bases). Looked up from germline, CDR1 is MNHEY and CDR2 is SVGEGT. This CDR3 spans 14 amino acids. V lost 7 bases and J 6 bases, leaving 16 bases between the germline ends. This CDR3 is CASTPGLEGNEQFF. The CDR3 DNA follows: TGTGCCAGCACCCCGGGACTCGAGGGCAATGAGCAGTTCTTC.

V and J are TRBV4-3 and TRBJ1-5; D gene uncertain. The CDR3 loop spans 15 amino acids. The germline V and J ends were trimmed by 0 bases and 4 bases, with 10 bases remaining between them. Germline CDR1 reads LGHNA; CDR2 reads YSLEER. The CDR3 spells CASSQDGGSNQPQHF. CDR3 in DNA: TGCGCCAGCAGCCAAGATGGTGGCAGTAATCAGCCCCAGCATTTT.

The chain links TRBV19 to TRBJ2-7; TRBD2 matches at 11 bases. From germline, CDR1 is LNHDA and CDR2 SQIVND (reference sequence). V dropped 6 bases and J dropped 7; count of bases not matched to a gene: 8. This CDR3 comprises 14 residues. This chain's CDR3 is CASRDLSGGDEQYF. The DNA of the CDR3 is TGTGCCAGTAGGGATCTTAGCGGGGGGGATGAGCAGTACTTC.

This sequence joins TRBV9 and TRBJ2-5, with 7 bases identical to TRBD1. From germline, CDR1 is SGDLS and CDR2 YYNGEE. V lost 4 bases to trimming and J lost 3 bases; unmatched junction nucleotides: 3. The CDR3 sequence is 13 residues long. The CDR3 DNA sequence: TGTGCCAGCAGCTCAGGGACAGAAGAGACCCAGTACTTC. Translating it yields CASSSGTEETQYF.

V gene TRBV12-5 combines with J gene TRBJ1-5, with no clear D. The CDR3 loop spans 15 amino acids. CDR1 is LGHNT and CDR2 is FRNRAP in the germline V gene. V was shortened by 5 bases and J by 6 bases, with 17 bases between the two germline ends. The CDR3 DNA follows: TGTGCTAGTGGTCCGGGGTTGGGCTTCCGTCAGCCCCAGCATTTT. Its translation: CASGPGLGFRQPQHF. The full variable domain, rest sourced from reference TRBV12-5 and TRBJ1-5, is DARVTQTPRHKVTEMGQEVTMRCQPILGHNTVFWYRQTMMQGLELLAYFRNRAPLDDSGMPKDRFSAEMPDATLATLKIQPSEPRDSAVYFCASGPGLGFRQPQHFGDGTRLSIL.

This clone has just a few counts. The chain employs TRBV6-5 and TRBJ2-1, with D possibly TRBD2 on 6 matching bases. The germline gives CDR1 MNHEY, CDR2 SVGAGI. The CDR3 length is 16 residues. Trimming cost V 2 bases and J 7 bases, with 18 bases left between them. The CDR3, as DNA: TGTGCCAGCAGTTACGCGGGGCAGGCCGCTAGGAATGAGCAGTTCTTC. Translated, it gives CASSYAGQAARNEQFF.

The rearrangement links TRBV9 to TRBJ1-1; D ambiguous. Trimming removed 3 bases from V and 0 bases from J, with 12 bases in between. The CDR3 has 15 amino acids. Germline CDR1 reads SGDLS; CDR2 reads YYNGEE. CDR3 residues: CASSAAPDMNTEAFF. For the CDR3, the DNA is TGTGCCAGCAGCGCCGCCCCAGACATGAACACTGAAGCTTTCTTT.

The DNA for the CDR3 is TGTGCCAGCAGTCCCCTGGGGATAGCGGACTCCTACGAGCAGTACTTC. Translated, it gives CASSPLGIADSYEQYF. J is TRBJ2-7 and V is TRBV27; weak D call: TRBD2 (6 bases). Germline assignment: CDR1 MNHEY and CDR2 SMNVEV (reference sequence). This CDR3 contains 16 residues. Between the trimmed V and J ends, which lost 5 bases and 0 bases, there was a span of 17 bases.

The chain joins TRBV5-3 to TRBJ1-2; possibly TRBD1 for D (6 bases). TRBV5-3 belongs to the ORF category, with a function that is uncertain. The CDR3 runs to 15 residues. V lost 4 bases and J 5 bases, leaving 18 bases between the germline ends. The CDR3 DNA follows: TGTGCCAGAAGCCCACACCGGGACAATTGGTATGGCTACACCTTC. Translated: CARSPHRDNWYGYTF.

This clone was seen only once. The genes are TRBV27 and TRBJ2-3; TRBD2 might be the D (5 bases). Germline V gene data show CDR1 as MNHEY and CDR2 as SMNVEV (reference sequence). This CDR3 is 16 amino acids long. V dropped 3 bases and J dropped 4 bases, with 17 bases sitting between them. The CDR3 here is CASSFSAGLSPDTQYF. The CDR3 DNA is TGTGCCAGCAGTTTTAGCGCAGGCCTTTCCCCAGATACGCAGTATTTT.